Many counts were recorded for the clone carrying this TCR beta chain. The antigen is unknown. MiXCR, applied by TCRdb to the multiplex PCR reads, yields one record per CDR3 protein. In the table there are about 89,000 distinct CDR3 sequences, approximately 30% of which are singletons. V lost 3 bases to trimming and J lost 4 bases; unmatched junction nucleotides: 6. CDR3 length: 15 amino acids. Germline V gene data show CDR1 as KGHDR and CDR2 as SFDVKD. These data originate in a study of breast tumors, draining lymph nodes, adjacent tissues. Findings and caveats of the study: Tumors had less TCR diversity than lymph nodes, more than nontumor tissue. Most tumor T cells seemingly derive from lymph node, then expand in tumor. Luminal-like breast cancer showed significantly greater tumor-nontumor repertoire similarity than basal-like breast cancer did.

Axillary draining lymph nodes of breast cancer patients supplied the node samples. The sample comprised axillary lymph node tissue. This clonotype was sampled from a female donor with breast cancer. Some clones in this sample may be carry-over from other donors' samples. V usage is TRBV24-1 and J usage is TRBJ2-5; 8 bases map to TRBD1. The CDR3 nucleotides are TGTGCCACCAGTGATCCCGACAGGGGAAGAGAGACCCAGTACTTC. It yields the protein CATSDPDRGRETQYF.